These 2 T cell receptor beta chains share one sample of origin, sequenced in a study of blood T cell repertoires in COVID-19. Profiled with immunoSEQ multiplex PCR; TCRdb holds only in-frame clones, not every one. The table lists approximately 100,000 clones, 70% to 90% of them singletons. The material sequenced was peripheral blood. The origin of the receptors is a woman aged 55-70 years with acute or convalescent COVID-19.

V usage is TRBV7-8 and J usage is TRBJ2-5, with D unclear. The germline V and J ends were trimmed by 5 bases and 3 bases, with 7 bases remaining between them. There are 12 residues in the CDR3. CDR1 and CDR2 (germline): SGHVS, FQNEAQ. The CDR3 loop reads CASSRGEETQYF. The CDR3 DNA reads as TGTGCCAGCAGCCGAGGCGAAGAGACCCAGTACTTC.

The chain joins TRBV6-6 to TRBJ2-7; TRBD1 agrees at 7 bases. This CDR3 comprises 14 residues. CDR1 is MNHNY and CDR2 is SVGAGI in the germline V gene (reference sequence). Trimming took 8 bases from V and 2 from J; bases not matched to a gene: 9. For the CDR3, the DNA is TGTGCCAGCTATGGAACAGGGGTCCCCTACGAGCAGTACTTC. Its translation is CASYGTGVPYEQYF.